These 19 T cell receptor beta chains were sequenced from one sample in a study of T cells in women clearing cervical HPV infection. TCRdb's copy holds only in-frame clones and misses some; the assay was immunoSEQ multiplex PCR. The sample data list 25,000 or so clones. Input material: blood buffy coat. The receptors here all came from a woman aged 18-70 years with a cervical HPV16 infection that either progressed to CIN3+ or cleared (not recorded which).

A note on this clone: From the germline J gene comes the end of the CDR3, since the read stops 3 residues before it. The chain employs TRBV19 and TRBJ1-1; 11 nucleotides match TRBD1. This CDR3 region has 17 residues. V shed 1 base, J shed 0 bases, and the junction held 4 bases outside the gene matches. Per germline, CDR1 LNHDA and CDR2 SQIVND (reference sequence). Incomplete CDR3 DNA: TGTGCCAGTAGTATAGGGACAGGGGGCCGGATGAACACTGAA. It translates to CASSIGTGGRMNTE. The full CDR3 protein is CASSIGTGGRMNTEAFF.

As for this clone: The read ends 3 residues early relative to the CDR3; the germline J gene fills the gap. The chain combines TRBV11-2 with TRBJ2-3; D is perhaps TRBD2 (5 bases). CDR3 size: 12 residues. The V end was cut by 6 bases, the J end by 6 bases, with 10 bases between. CDR1 and CDR2 from the germline V gene are SGHAT and FQNNGV. The sequenced CDR3 bases are TGTGCCAGCAGACGGGGAATGGATACG. Amino acid sequence: CASRRGMDT. The entire CDR3 reads CASRRGMDTQYF.

About this clone itself: The read ends 3 residues shy of where the CDR3 ends; the end is completed using the germline J gene. The rearrangement uses TRBV18 and TRBJ2-7; D unclear. Trimming shortened V by 3 bases and J by 0 bases, and 6 bases separated the two germline ends. CDR3 length: 13 residues. From germline, CDR1 is KGHSH and CDR2 LQKENI. The CDR3 sequence is CASSPTYSYEQYF. Partial CDR3 DNA: TGTGCCAGCTCACCCACCTACTCCTACGAG.

With respect to this clone: The read terminates 3 residues ahead of where the CDR3 ends, so the germline J gene completes it. V is TRBV13 and J is TRBJ2-3; 11 nucleotides match TRBD1. The CDR3 has 16 amino acids. Germline V gene lookup returns CDR1 PRHDT and CDR2 FYEKMQ (reference sequence). J gave up 3 bases and V 4 bases, and 6 bases lay outside the gene matches. The DNA read from the CDR3 is TGTGCCAGCAGCTCCACGGGACAGGGGGGTACAGATACG. Translated: CASSSTGQGGTDT. The entire CDR3 is CASSSTGQGGTDTQYF.

Turning to this clone: The read ends 3 residues shy of where the CDR3 ends; the end is completed using the germline J gene. The genes are TRBV20-1 and TRBJ2-7; TRBD2 might be the D (6 bases). CDR1 is DFQATT, CDR2 SNEGSKA, per germline (reference sequence). The CDR3 consists of 14 residues. The ends were cut back, 2 bases at V and 0 bases at J, with 11 bases in the middle. Here the CDR3 reads CSARYGGSSYEQYF. CDR3 bases read: TGCAGTGCTAGATACGGGGGTAGCTCCTACGAG.

A word on this clone: The read ends 3 residues shy of where the CDR3 ends; the end is completed using the germline J gene. The chain has TRBV5-1 and TRBJ2-5; the D is unclear. V shed 0 bases and J shed 2 bases, with 8 bases lying between them. The CDR3 sequence is 14 residues long. Germline V gene lookup returns CDR1 SGHRS and CDR2 YFSETQ. CDR3 DNA (partial): TGCGCCAGCAGCTTGGTGGCGGTTCAAGAGACC. Residues: CASSLVAVQET. The whole CDR3 sequence reads CASSLVAVQETQYF.

Of note for this clone: Read data end 3 residues before the CDR3 end; the end is taken from the germline J gene. The V call is TRBV7-2, the J call TRBJ1-3; no firm D call. The CDR3 runs to 17 residues. Germline loops: CDR1 SGHTA, CDR2 FQGNSA. V lost 0 bases to trimming and J lost 1 base, with 13 bases between them. The CDR3 sequence is CASSLAMRALSGNTIYF. The CDR3 bases that were read are TGTGCCAGCAGCTTAGCTATGCGGGCGCTTTCTGGAAACACC.

About this clone itself: The CDR3 goes on 3 residues after the read ends, and that part is filled in from the germline J gene. J is TRBJ2-3 and V is TRBV20-1, with D uncertain. Trimming cost V 2 bases and J 1 base, with 10 bases left between them. The CDR3 is 14 residues long. In germline, CDR1 is DFQATT, CDR2 SNEGSKA (reference sequence). CDR3 residues: CSARRSLRTDTQYF. Incomplete CDR3 DNA: TGCAGTGCTAGACGTTCTCTCCGCACAGATACG.

To note about this clone: The CDR3 is cut off 3 residues early in the read; its end comes from the germline J gene. The chain has TRBV20-1 and TRBJ2-5; 9 bases map to TRBD1. Trimming took 0 bases from V and 5 from J; bases not matched to a gene: 7. The CDR3 extends over 15 amino acids. Germline V gives CDR1 DFQATT, CDR2 SNEGSKA (reference sequence). The part of the CDR3 DNA that was read is TGCAGTGCTAGAGATCTTAAGGGGACAGGGGAGACC. Translating gives CSARDLKGTGET. The full CDR3 protein is CSARDLKGTGETQYF.

As to this clone: The CDR3 end falls 3 residues outside the read, so it is completed with the germline J gene. V gene TRBV6-1 combines with J gene TRBJ2-7; a possible D gene is TRBD1 (6 bases). Germline-derived CDR1 and CDR2 are MNHNS and SASEGT. The length of the CDR3 is 16 residues. The V end lost 1 base, the J end lost 5 bases, and 18 bases lay between the germline ends. The CDR3 protein is CASSEVLWQGSNEQYF. The part of the CDR3 DNA that was read is TGTGCCAGCAGTGAAGTTCTCTGGCAGGGGTCCAACGAG.

As regards this clone: The sequenced fragment ends 3 residues before the CDR3 boundary, so the rest is inferred from the germline J gene. V usage is TRBV13 and J usage is TRBJ2-1; TRBD2 agrees at 14 bases. Per germline, CDR1 PRHDT and CDR2 FYEKMQ (reference sequence). The J segment lost 0 bases and the V segment lost 2 bases, leaving 12 bases of the junction unmatched. The CDR3 loop spans 21 amino acids. The CDR3 loop reads CASSLPKGLAGALSSYNEQFF. Incomplete CDR3 DNA: TGTGCCAGCAGCTTACCCAAGGGACTAGCGGGAGCGTTAAGCTCCTACAATGAG.

The DNA read from the CDR3 is TGTGCCAGCAGCAGGCGGGCCCCCCGCCGGGGCACTGAA. This encodes CASSRRAPRRGTE. The CDR3 in full is CASSRRAPRRGTEAFF. The chain is built from TRBV5-4 and TRBJ1-1; D is unclear. The read ends 3 residues before the CDR3 terminus; that terminus is restored from the germline J gene. The CDR3 has 16 residues. Germline-derived CDR1 and CDR2 are SGHNT and YYREEE (reference sequence). Trimming pared 4 bases from V and 4 bases from J, leaving 20 bases between.

A remark on this clone: The read stops 3 residues short of the end of the CDR3; the missing end is completed from the germline J gene. V is TRBV29-1 and J is TRBJ2-4, with D perhaps matching TRBD1 (6 bases). Germline assignment: CDR1 SQVTM and CDR2 ANQGSEA. The CDR3 extends over 9 amino acids. The CDR3 region is CSDRTVQYF. The CDR3 bases that were read are TGCAGCGATCGGACAGTT.

CDR3 protein: CASSLDGRVYEQYF. The sequenced part of the CDR3 DNA is TGTGCCAGCAGCTTGGACGGCAGGGTCTACGAG. The rearrangement uses TRBV5-6 and TRBJ2-7; possible D gene TRBD1, 5 bases. The CDR3 extends 3 residues past the end of the read, so its final part is completed from the germline J gene. Trimming removed 0 bases at V and 3 bases at J, with 10 bases between. The CDR3 length is 14 residues. The germline V gene has CDR1 SGHDT and CDR2 YYEEEE.

As for this clone: The CDR3 end lies 3 residues beyond the end of the read and is filled in from the germline J gene. The chain carries TRBV5-1 and TRBJ1-1; possibly TRBD1 for D (5 bases). V lost 0 bases, J lost 1 base, and 16 bases lay in between. CDR3 size: 17 residues. Germline CDR1 is SGHRS and CDR2 is YFSETQ. The CDR3 reads CASSLVRGTSKNTEAFF. The sequenced part of the CDR3 DNA is TGCGCCAGCAGCTTGGTACGCGGGACTTCCAAGAACACTGAA.

Comments on this clone: The read ends 3 residues shy of where the CDR3 ends; the end is completed using the germline J gene. The chain links TRBV2 to TRBJ2-2, with 8 bases fitting TRBD1. The V segment lost 3 bases and the J segment 2 bases; nucleotides outside the gene matches: 2. The CDR3 is made up of 15 amino acids. CDR1 and CDR2 (germline): SNHLY, FYNNEI. CDR3 sequence: CASSDQGANTGELFF. The CDR3 bases that were read are TGTGCCAGCAGTGACCAGGGGGCTAACACCGGGGAG.

Regarding this clone: The read finishes 3 residues shy of the CDR3 end, and the germline J gene is used to complete it. J is TRBJ2-7 and V is TRBV7-2, with D possibly TRBD2 on 5 matching bases. The CDR3 is 14 residues long. Germline CDR1 SGHTA, CDR2 FQGNSA. Trimming stripped 5 bases from V and 1 base from J, with 12 bases between. CDR3: CASSPPGLSYEQYF. The part of the CDR3 DNA that was read is TGTGCCAGCAGCCCCCCGGGGTTGTCCTACGAG. The full variable domain, rest sourced from reference TRBV7-2 and TRBJ2-7, is GAGVSQSPSNKVTEKGKDVELRCDPISGHTALYWYRQSLGQGLEFLIYFQGNSAPDKSGLPSDRFSAERTGGSVSTLTIQRTQQEDSAVYLCASSPPGLSYEQYFGPGTRLTVT.

A remark on this clone: The read stops 3 residues short of the end of the CDR3; the missing end is completed from the germline J gene. This chain uses TRBV10-3 with TRBJ1-4; D may be TRBD1 (5 bases). Germline values: CDR1 ENHRY, CDR2 SYGVKD. The V gene lost 8 bases and the J gene lost 8 bases, with 15 bases spanning the gap. The CDR3 runs to 13 residues. CDR3 bases read: TGTGCCATCGGGAGGGGCGTGGGGGAAAAA. It translates to CAIGRGVGEK. From start to end, the CDR3 is CAIGRGVGEKLFF.

Regarding this clone: Coverage ceases 3 residues before the CDR3 finishes, and the germline J gene fills in the end. J is TRBJ2-1 and V is TRBV13; 10 positions match TRBD2. Germline V lookup: CDR1 PRHDT, CDR2 FYEKMQ (reference sequence). The CDR3 sequence is 16 residues long. Unmatched junction bases numbered 10, after V lost 5 bases and J lost 6 bases. Incomplete CDR3 DNA: TGTGCCAGCAGCGAAACGTTGAGACTAGCGGGCAATGAG. This sequence encodes CASSETLRLAGNE. Given in full, the CDR3 is CASSETLRLAGNEQFF.